The rows below give T cell receptor beta chains drawn from one sample of a study of blood T cell repertoires in COVID-19. Generated by immunoSEQ multiplex PCR, the TCRdb table keeps only in-frame clones and is missing some. The sample carries 200,000 to 250,000 clones, around nine tenths recorded once. Material for sequencing was peripheral blood. Receptors originate from a woman in her 70s with active or convalescent COVID-19. Both conserved end residues are part of each CDR3. A D gene is named only where the DNA matches it firmly. The size field is filled for only some rows; it gives once, few, many or a size class.

V: TRBV10-3
J: TRBJ1-1
D: NA
size: NA
DNA: TGTGCCATCGGGCTCGGTCGTCCCACTGAAGCTTTCTTT
CDR3: CAIGLGRPTEAFF

V: TRBV5-1
J: TRBJ1-6
D: NA
size: once
DNA: TGCGCCAGCGGAGGCCAGCCGAATTCACCCCTCCACTTT
CDR3: CASGGQPNSPLHF

V: TRBV6-5
J: TRBJ1-5
D: TRBD1
size: NA
DNA: TGTGCCAGCAGTTACGCCAGGGGGAATCAGCCCCAGCATTTT
CDR3: CASSYARGNQPQHF

V: TRBV24-1
J: TRBJ1-2
D: TRBD1
size: many
DNA: TGTGCCACAGCCGGGACAGGGATTGGCTACACCTTC
CDR3: CATAGTGIGYTF

V: TRBV6-4
J: TRBJ1-1
D: NA
size: NA
DNA: TGTGCCAGCAGACCCCGTGGCAGTTACACTGAAGCTTTCTTT
CDR3: CASRPRGSYTEAFF

V: TRBV6-5
J: TRBJ1-3
D: TRBD1
size: NA
DNA: TGTGCCAGCAGTTCCAGGGACAGGTACTCCGGAAACACCATATATTTT
CDR3: CASSSRDRYSGNTIYF

V: TRBV10-3
J: TRBJ1-1
D: TRBD1
size: NA
DNA: TGTGCCATCAACAAGGCCGGGACAGAGAACACTGAAGCTTTCTTT
CDR3: CAINKAGTENTEAFF

V: TRBV7-2
J: TRBJ2-7
D: NA
size: NA
DNA: TGTGCCAGCAGCCAGTCCCGGGGAGGCGAGCAGTACTTC
CDR3: CASSQSRGGEQYF

V: TRBV5-1
J: TRBJ1-5
D: TRBD1
size: NA
DNA: TGCGCCAGCAGCTTGAGCGGCAGGGGGCTTGGTCAGCCCCAGCATTTT
CDR3: CASSLSGRGLGQPQHF

V: TRBV9
J: TRBJ2-5
D: TRBD1
size: NA
DNA: TGTGCCAGCAGCTTTCTCCAGGGGGCCGGTGAGACCCAGTACTTC
CDR3: CASSFLQGAGETQYF

V: TRBV18
J: TRBJ1-1
D: NA
size: NA
DNA: TGTGCCAGCTCATCAAGGCGGGGGCAGAACACTGAAGCTTTCTTT
CDR3: CASSSRRGQNTEAFF

V: TRBV4-1
J: TRBJ2-1
D: TRBD2
size: NA
DNA: TGCGCCAGCAGCCGAAATTCGGGTAGCGGGGGGCAAGGCTCCTACAATGAGCAGTTCTTC
CDR3: CASSRNSGSGGQGSYNEQFF

V: TRBV20-1
J: TRBJ1-1
D: NA
size: NA
DNA: TGCAGTGCCTACGTGAGCCTTGAAGCTTTCTTT
CDR3: CSAYVSLEAFF

V: TRBV21-1
J: TRBJ1-5
D: NA
size: NA
DNA: TGTGCCAGCAGCAAAAAACGCCGAGACAGGGGGGGGAATCAGCCCCAGCATTTT
CDR3: CASSKKRRDRGGNQPQHF

V: TRBV7-6
J: TRBJ2-2
D: TRBD1
size: NA
DNA: TGTGCCAGCAGCTTACCCCGGGACAGGGGTACCACCGGGGAGCTGTTTTTT
CDR3: CASSLPRDRGTTGELFF

V: TRBV4-3
J: TRBJ1-4
D: NA
size: NA
DNA: TGCGCCAGCAGCCAATACAGGGAGGGTGAAAAACTGTTTTTT
CDR3: CASSQYREGEKLFF

V: TRBV7-2
J: TRBJ2-3
D: NA
size: NA
DNA: TGTGCCAGCAGCTTACGTGGGCAGGATACGCAGTATTTT
CDR3: CASSLRGQDTQYF

V: TRBV5-6
J: TRBJ2-1
D: NA
size: NA
DNA: TGTGCCAGCAGCCCCCGACTGTACTACTCCTACAATGAGCAGTTCTTC
CDR3: CASSPRLYYSYNEQFF

V: TRBV5-1
J: TRBJ1-4
D: TRBD1
size: NA
DNA: TGCGCCAGCAGCCGGGACAGGGGGACCTGGAGCGAAAAACTGTTTTTT
CDR3: CASSRDRGTWSEKLFF

V: TRBV24-1
J: TRBJ1-2
D: NA
size: NA
DNA: TGTGCCACCAGTAACGCAGATCGCTACACCTTC
CDR3: CATSNADRYTF

V: TRBV10-3
J: TRBJ2-7
D: NA
size: NA
DNA: TGTGCCATCAGTGAGTCGGTAGGGGGATCCGAGCAGTACTTC
CDR3: CAISESVGGSEQYF

V: TRBV9
J: TRBJ1-4
D: TRBD1
size: NA
DNA: TGTGCCAGCAGCCGCCCGGGACAGGGCCGCGTGGAAAAACTGTTTTTT
CDR3: CASSRPGQGRVEKLFF

V: TRBV6-5
J: TRBJ1-2
D: NA
size: NA
DNA: TGTGCCAGCAAACAGGCGGATGGCTACACCTTC
CDR3: CASKQADGYTF

V: TRBV25-1
J: TRBJ2-2
D: NA
size: NA
DNA: TGTGCCAGCAGTAGGGGGACCGGGGAGCTGTTTTTT
CDR3: CASSRGTGELFF

V: TRBV25-1
J: TRBJ1-2
D: NA
size: NA
DNA: TGTGCCAGTCTACCGGACCCCGACAGGTTGAACTATGGCTACACCTTC
CDR3: CASLPDPDRLNYGYTF

V: TRBV7-6
J: TRBJ1-1
D: NA
size: NA
DNA: TGTGCCAGCAGCTTACAGATCATGAACACTGAAGCTTTCTTT
CDR3: CASSLQIMNTEAFF

V: TRBV5-8
J: TRBJ2-5
D: TRBD1
size: NA
DNA: TGTGCCAGCAGGTGGGGACAGGGGGCCGGCAAGGTAGAGACCCAGTACTTC
CDR3: CASRWGQGAGKVETQYF

V: TRBV19
J: TRBJ2-7
D: NA
size: NA
DNA: TGTGCCAGTAGTCCTGGGGTGGCAGGGGGAGGCGAGCAGTACTTC
CDR3: CASSPGVAGGGEQYF

V: TRBV3-1/TRBV3-2
J: TRBJ2-7
D: NA
size: NA
DNA: TGTGCCAGCAGCCAAGGGTTCTACTACGAGCAGTACTTC
CDR3: CASSQGFYYEQYF

V: TRBV10-1
J: TRBJ1-1
D: TRBD1
size: NA
DNA: TGCGCCAGCAGTACCGGGACAGGGGATGAAGCTTTCTTT
CDR3: CASSTGTGDEAFF

V: TRBV3-1/TRBV3-2
J: TRBJ2-7
D: NA
size: NA
DNA: TGTGCCAGCAGCTATACTTCGGGACACCCCTACGAGCAGTACTTC
CDR3: CASSYTSGHPYEQYF

V: TRBV7-3
J: TRBJ2-1
D: TRBD1
size: NA
DNA: TGTGCCAGCAGCTTATCAGGACAGGGTTCCGATGAGCAGTTCTTC
CDR3: CASSLSGQGSDEQFF

V: TRBV7-2
J: TRBJ2-5
D: NA
size: NA
DNA: TGTGCCAGCAGCTTATCGGGGGGCACCCCAGAGACCCAGTACTTC
CDR3: CASSLSGGTPETQYF

V: TRBV19
J: TRBJ1-3
D: NA
size: NA
DNA: TGTGCCAGTACGACCCTGGCGGCGGGAAACACCATATATTTT
CDR3: CASTTLAAGNTIYF

V: TRBV5-4
J: TRBJ1-2
D: NA
size: once
DNA: TGTGCCAGCAGACCTTGGACCGGGACTAACTATGGCTACACCTTC
CDR3: CASRPWTGTNYGYTF

V: TRBV5-4
J: TRBJ2-1
D: NA
size: NA
DNA: TGTGCCAGTACCCCGGGTGGAAATGAGCAGTTCTTC
CDR3: CASTPGGNEQFF

V: TRBV24-1
J: TRBJ2-5
D: NA
size: NA
DNA: TGTGCCACCCGCGACAGCTTCACAGAGACCCAGTACTTC
CDR3: CATRDSFTETQYF

V: TRBV5-6
J: TRBJ2-2
D: NA
size: NA
DNA: TGTGCCAGCACCCTCCTAAGCGGGGAGCTGTTTTTT
CDR3: CASTLLSGELFF

V: TRBV7-3
J: TRBJ2-1
D: NA
size: NA
DNA: TGTGCCAGCAGCCCCCTGCCTAGCTCCTACAATGAGCAGTTCTTC
CDR3: CASSPLPSSYNEQFF

V: TRBV27
J: TRBJ1-2
D: TRBD1
size: few
DNA: TGTGCCAGCAGTCCGGGACAGGGAGGGTCCTACGGCTACACCTTC
CDR3: CASSPGQGGSYGYTF

V: TRBV5-1
J: TRBJ2-3
D: TRBD1
size: NA
DNA: TGCGCCAGCAGCCGGGACAGGACAGATACGCAGTATTTT
CDR3: CASSRDRTDTQYF

V: TRBV10-1
J: TRBJ1-5
D: NA
size: NA
DNA: TGCGCCAGCTCTTCGGGTAATCAGCCCCAGCATTTT
CDR3: CASSSGNQPQHF

V: TRBV24-1
J: TRBJ2-7
D: NA
size: NA
DNA: TGTGCCACCCTAAAGGGGAGGAGTAACGAGCAGTACTTC
CDR3: CATLKGRSNEQYF

V: TRBV6-2/TRBV6-3
J: TRBJ2-7
D: NA
size: NA
DNA: TGTGCCAGCAGCGATACGGGATATTACTACGAGCAGTACTTC
CDR3: CASSDTGYYYEQYF

V: TRBV2
J: TRBJ2-2
D: TRBD1
size: once
DNA: TGTGCCGACCGACAGGGGGACTACACCGGGGAGCTGTTTTTT
CDR3: CADRQGDYTGELFF

V: TRBV6-5
J: TRBJ2-1
D: NA
size: NA
DNA: TGTGCCAGCAGTAGAGGACAGTACAATGAGCAGTTCTTC
CDR3: CASSRGQYNEQFF

V: TRBV7-9
J: TRBJ2-3
D: TRBD1
size: NA
DNA: TGTGCCAGCAGCCCACGGACAGGGGACGCAGATACGCAGTATTTT
CDR3: CASSPRTGDADTQYF

V: TRBV11-3
J: TRBJ2-2
D: TRBD2
size: NA
DNA: TGTGCCAGCAGCGCCGGGACTAGGGTAACCGGGGAGCTGTTTTTT
CDR3: CASSAGTRVTGELFF

V: TRBV4-2
J: TRBJ2-3
D: TRBD2
size: NA
DNA: TGTGCCAGCAGCCAAGATCGCGGGGGGGCCCGCTGTGTGCAGTATTTT
CDR3: CASSQDRGGARCVQYF

V: TRBV24-1
J: TRBJ1-3
D: NA
size: few
DNA: TGTGCCACCACGGGACTCGGAGGGTGGCGTATTCGAAACACCATATATTTT
CDR3: CATTGLGGWRIRNTIYF

V: TRBV4-3
J: TRBJ2-3
D: TRBD2
size: NA
DNA: TGCGCCAGCAGCCAAGATCTGGTAAGACTAGCGGTAGCGGATACGCAGTATTTT
CDR3: CASSQDLVRLAVADTQYF

V: TRBV27
J: TRBJ1-6
D: NA
size: NA
DNA: TGTGCCAGCGGAAAACAGGGAAAGTTAAGCTCACCCCTCCACTTT
CDR3: CASGKQGKLSSPLHF

V: TRBV18
J: TRBJ1-1
D: NA
size: NA
DNA: TGTGCCAGCTCACCACCCGTGGGGGCGCAGAGGAACACTGAAGCTTTCTTT
CDR3: CASSPPVGAQRNTEAFF